These T cell receptor beta chains were read from a single sample in a study of T cells in Graves' hyperthyroidism and ophthalmopathy. One entry per CDR3 protein results from TCRdb running MiXCR on the multiplex PCR reads. The profile covers about 610,000 distinct CDR3 sequences, with 16% appearing a single time and roughly 3.5% taken by the ten largest. Sequencing used blood. Receptors were obtained from a middle-aged woman with Graves' ophthalmopathy. The CDR3 runs from the conserved cysteine through the conserved F or W. The order of the fields is D gene, J gene, V gene, clone size, CDR3 protein, CDR3 DNA. D genes are given only for firm matches. Clone size is stated in some rows and not others, as once, few, many or a class when expanded.

D: -
J: TRBJ2-1
V: TRBV5-5
size: many
CDR3: CASSFAGPRGDEQFF
DNA: TGTGCCAGCAGCTTCGCGGGGCCGAGAGGGGATGAGCAGTTCTTC

D: -
J: TRBJ1-5
V: TRBV2
size: many
CDR3: CASRGFDQPQHF
DNA: TGTGCCAGCAGGGGGTTCGATCAGCCCCAGCATTTT

D: TRBD2
J: TRBJ2-1
V: TRBV4-1
size: -
CDR3: CASSQGSPSGRGEQFF
DNA: TGCGCCAGCAGCCAAGGGTCGCCTAGCGGGAGAGGTGAACAGTTCTTC

D: -
J: TRBJ2-2
V: TRBV15
size: -
CDR3: CATSRDRGGELFF
DNA: TGTGCCACCAGCAGAGATAGGGGCGGGGAGCTGTTTTTT

D: TRBD1
J: TRBJ2-7
V: TRBV6-1
size: few
CDR3: CASIDRANEQYF
DNA: TGTGCCAGCATCGACAGGGCGAACGAGCAGTACTTC

D: -
J: TRBJ1-3
V: TRBV7-8
size: few
CDR3: CASSTKTVSGNTIYF
DNA: TGTGCCAGCAGTACCAAGACAGTCTCTGGAAACACCATATATTTT

D: TRBD2
J: TRBJ2-7
V: TRBV19
size: -
CDR3: CASNPEPGLADEQYF
DNA: TGTGCCAGTAACCCGGAGCCGGGACTAGCGGACGAGCAGTACTTC

D: TRBD1
J: TRBJ1-6
V: TRBV5-8
size: few
CDR3: CASSATGGVSPLHF
DNA: TGTGCCAGCAGCGCGACAGGGGGGGTTTCACCCCTCCACTTT

D: -
J: TRBJ2-5
V: TRBV10-3
size: few
CDR3: CAIGGDETQYF
DNA: TGTGCCATCGGAGGAGACGAGACCCAGTACTTC

D: TRBD2
J: TRBJ2-1
V: TRBV27
size: few
CDR3: CASRRGSGYNEQFF
DNA: TGTGCCAGCAGGCGCGGGAGTGGTTACAATGAGCAGTTCTTC

D: TRBD1
J: TRBJ2-7
V: TRBV20-1
size: few
CDR3: CSARHGLRGQGADEQYF
DNA: TGCAGTGCTAGACACGGTTTGCGCGGGCAGGGGGCAGACGAGCAGTACTTC

D: -
J: TRBJ1-1
V: TRBV5-6
size: -
CDR3: CASSLVGAQNTEAFF
DNA: TGTGCCAGCAGCTTGGTGGGGGCCCAGAACACTGAAGCTTTCTTT

D: TRBD2
J: TRBJ2-5
V: TRBV11-2
size: many
CDR3: CASSLRGGGGRQETQYF
DNA: TGTGCCAGCAGCTTACGGGGCGGCGGGGGACGACAAGAGACCCAGTACTTC

D: TRBD2
J: TRBJ2-5
V: TRBV6-5
size: many
CDR3: CASSQSPGLAETQYF
DNA: TGTGCCAGCAGTCAGTCGCCGGGACTAGCGGAGACCCAGTACTTC

D: -
J: TRBJ1-4
V: TRBV9
size: -
CDR3: CASSGGQRDEKLFF
DNA: TGTGCCAGCAGCGGAGGGCAGCGAGATGAAAAACTGTTTTTT